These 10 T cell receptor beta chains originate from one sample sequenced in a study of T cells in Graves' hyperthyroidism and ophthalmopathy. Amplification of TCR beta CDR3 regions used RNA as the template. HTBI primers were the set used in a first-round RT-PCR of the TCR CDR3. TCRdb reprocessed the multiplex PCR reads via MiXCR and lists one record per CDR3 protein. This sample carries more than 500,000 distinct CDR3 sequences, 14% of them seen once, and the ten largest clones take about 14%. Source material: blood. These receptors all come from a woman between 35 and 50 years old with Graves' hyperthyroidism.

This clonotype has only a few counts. The CDR3 protein is CAISESRGRAYNEQFF. CDR3 nucleotides: TGTGCCATCAGTGAGTCGCGCGGGAGAGCATACAATGAGCAGTTCTTC. The J gene is TRBJ2-1, the V gene TRBV10-3; 7 nucleotides agree with TRBD2. The length of the CDR3 is 16 residues. The germline V gene has CDR1 ENHRY and CDR2 SYGVKD. V dropped 0 bases and J dropped 4; count of bases not matched to a gene: 6.

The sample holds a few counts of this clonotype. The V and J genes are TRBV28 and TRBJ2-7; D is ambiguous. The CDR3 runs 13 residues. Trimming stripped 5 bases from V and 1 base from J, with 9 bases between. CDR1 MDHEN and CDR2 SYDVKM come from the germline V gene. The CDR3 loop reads CASSDNTSYEQYF. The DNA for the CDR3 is TGTGCCAGCAGTGACAACACGTCCTACGAGCAGTACTTC.

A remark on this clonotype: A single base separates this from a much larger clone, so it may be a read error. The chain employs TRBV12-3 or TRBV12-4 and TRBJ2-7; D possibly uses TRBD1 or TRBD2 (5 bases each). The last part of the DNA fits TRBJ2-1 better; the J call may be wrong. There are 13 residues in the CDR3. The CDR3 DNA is TGTGCCAGCGCCGAAGGGGACGGATACGAGCAGTTCTTC. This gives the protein CASAEGDGYEQFF.

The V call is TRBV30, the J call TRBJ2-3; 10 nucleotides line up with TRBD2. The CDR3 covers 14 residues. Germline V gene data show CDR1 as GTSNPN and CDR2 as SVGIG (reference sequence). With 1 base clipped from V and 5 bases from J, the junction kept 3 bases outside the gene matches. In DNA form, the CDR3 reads TGTGCCTGGAGTGCTAGCGGGAGATTAGATACGCAGTATTTT. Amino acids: CAWSASGRLDTQYF.

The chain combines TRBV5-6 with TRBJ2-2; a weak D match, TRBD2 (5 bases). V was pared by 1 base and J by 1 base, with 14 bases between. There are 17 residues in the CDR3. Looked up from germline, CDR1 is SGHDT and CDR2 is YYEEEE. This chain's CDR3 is CASSLSELEGNTGELFF. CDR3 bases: TGTGCCAGCAGCTTGTCGGAATTAGAGGGGAACACCGGGGAGCTGTTTTTT.

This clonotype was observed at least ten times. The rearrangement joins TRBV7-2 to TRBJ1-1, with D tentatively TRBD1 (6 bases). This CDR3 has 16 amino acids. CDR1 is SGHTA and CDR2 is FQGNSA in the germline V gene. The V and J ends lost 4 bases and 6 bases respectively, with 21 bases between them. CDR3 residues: CASSSSQDLGGSEAFF. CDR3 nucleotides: TGTGCCAGCAGCTCGAGCCAAGATCTAGGGGGATCTGAAGCTTTCTTT.

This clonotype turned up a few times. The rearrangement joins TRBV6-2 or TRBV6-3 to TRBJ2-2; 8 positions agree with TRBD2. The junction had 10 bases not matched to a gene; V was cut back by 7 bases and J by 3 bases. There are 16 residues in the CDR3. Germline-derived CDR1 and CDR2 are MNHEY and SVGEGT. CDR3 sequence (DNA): TGTGCCAGCAAGGAACTAGCGGAATCCTACACCGGGGAGCTGTTTTTT. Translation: CASKELAESYTGELFF.

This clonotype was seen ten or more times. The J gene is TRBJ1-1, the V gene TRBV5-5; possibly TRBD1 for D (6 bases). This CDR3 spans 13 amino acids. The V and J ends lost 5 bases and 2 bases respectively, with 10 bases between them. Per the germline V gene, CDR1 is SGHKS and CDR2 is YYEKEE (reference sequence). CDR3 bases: TGTGCCAGCAGAAACAGGGTTAACACTGAAGCTTTCTTT. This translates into CASRNRVNTEAFF.

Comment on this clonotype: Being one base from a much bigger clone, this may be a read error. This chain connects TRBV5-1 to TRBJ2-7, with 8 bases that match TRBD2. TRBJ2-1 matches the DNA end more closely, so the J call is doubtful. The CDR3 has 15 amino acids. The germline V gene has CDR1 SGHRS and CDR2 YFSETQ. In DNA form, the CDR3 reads TGCGCCAGCAGCGATACTAGCGGAGCCTCCTACGAGCAGTTCTTC. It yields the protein CASSDTSGASYEQFF.

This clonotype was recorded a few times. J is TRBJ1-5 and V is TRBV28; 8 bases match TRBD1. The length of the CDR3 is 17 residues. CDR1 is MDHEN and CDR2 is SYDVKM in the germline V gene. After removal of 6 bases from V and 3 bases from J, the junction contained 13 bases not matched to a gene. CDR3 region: CASSPGQGPIYNQPQHF. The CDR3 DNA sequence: TGTGCCAGCAGCCCTGGACAGGGCCCTATCTACAATCAGCCCCAGCATTTT.